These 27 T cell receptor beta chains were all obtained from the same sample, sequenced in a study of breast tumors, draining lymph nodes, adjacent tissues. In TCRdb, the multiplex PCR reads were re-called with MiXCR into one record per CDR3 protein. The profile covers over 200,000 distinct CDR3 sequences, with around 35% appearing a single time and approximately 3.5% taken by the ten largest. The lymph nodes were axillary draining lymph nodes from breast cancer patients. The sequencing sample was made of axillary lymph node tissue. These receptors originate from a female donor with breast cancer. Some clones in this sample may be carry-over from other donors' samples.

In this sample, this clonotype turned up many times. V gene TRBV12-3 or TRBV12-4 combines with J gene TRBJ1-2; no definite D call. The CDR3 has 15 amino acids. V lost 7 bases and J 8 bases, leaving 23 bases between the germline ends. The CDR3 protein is CASTGTGFTILGYTF. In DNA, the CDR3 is TGTGCCAGCACCGGAACTGGGTTCACTATATTAGGCTACACCTTC.

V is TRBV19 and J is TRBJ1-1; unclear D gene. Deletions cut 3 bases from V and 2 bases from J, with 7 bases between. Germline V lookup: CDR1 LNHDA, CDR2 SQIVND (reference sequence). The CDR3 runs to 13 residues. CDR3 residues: CASSISHNTEAFF. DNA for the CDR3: TGTGCCAGTAGTATTTCTCATAACACTGAAGCTTTCTTT. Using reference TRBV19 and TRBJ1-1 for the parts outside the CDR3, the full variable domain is DGGITQSPKYLFRKEGQNVTLSCEQNLNHDAMYWYRQDPGQGLRLIYYSQIVNDFQKGDIAEGYSVSREKKESFPLTVTSAQKNPTAFYLCASSISHNTEAFFGQGTRLTVV.

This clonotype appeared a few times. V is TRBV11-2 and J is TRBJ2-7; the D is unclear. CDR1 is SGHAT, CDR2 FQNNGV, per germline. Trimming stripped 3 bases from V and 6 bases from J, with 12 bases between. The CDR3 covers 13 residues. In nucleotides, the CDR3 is TGTGCCAGCAGCTTCCGGACCGCCTCCGAGCAGTACTTC. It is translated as CASSFRTASEQYF.

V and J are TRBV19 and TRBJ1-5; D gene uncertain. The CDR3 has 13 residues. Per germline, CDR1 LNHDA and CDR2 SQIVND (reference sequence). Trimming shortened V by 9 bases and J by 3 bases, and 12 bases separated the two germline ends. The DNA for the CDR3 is TGTGCCAGCGTGAAGGCCGCCAATCAGCCCCAGCATTTT. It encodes CASVKAANQPQHF.

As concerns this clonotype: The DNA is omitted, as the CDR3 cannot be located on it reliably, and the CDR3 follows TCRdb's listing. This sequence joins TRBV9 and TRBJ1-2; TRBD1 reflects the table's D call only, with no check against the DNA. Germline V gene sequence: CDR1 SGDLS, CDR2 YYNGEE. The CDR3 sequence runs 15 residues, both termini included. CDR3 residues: CASSVAGGAGKGSTF.

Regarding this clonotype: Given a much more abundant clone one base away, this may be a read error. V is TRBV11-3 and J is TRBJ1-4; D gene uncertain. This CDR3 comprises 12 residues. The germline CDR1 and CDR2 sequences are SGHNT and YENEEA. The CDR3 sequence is CASSRPRETLFF. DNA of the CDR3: TGTGCCAGCAGCCGACCCCGGGAAACACTGTTTTTT.

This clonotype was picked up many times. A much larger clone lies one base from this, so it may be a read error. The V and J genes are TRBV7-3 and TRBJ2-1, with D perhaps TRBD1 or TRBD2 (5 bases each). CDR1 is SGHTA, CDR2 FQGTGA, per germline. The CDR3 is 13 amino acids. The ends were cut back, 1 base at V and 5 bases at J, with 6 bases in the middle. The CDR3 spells CASSLRGNNEQFF. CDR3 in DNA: TGTGCCAGCAGCTTAAGGGGGAACAATGAGCAGTTCTTC.

The CDR3 reads CASSRRSRNTEAFF. The DNA of the CDR3 is TGTGCCAGCAGCCGGAGATCTCGAAACACTGAAGCTTTCTTT. The chain links TRBV5-6 to TRBJ1-1; D is unresolved. V gave up 4 bases and J gave up 2 bases, with 12 bases separating them. The CDR3 is made up of 14 amino acids. Germline lookup yields CDR1 SGHDT and CDR2 YYEEEE.

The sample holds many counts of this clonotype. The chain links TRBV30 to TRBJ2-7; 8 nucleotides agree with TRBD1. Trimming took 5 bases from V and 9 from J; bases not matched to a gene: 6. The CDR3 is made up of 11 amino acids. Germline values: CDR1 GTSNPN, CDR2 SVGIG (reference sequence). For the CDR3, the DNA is TGTGCCTGGCGGACAGGGATGGGGCAGTACTTC. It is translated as CAWRTGMGQYF.

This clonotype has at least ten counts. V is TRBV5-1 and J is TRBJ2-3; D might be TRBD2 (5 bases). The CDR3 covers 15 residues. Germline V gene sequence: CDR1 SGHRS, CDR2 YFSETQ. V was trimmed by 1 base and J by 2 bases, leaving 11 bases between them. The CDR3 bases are TGCGCCAGCAGCTTGCTAGCTGGGGACACAGATACGCAGTATTTT. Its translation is CASSLLAGDTDTQYF. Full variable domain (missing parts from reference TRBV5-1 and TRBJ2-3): KAGVTQTPRYLIKTRGQQVTLSCSPISGHRSVSWYQQTPGQGLQFLFEYFSETQRNKGNFPGRFSGRQFSNSRSEMNVSTLELGDSALYLCASSLLAGDTDTQYFGPGTRLTVL.

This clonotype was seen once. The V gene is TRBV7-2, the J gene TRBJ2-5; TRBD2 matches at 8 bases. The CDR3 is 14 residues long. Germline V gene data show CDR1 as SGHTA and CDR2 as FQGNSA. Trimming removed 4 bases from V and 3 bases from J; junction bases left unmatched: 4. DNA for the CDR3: TGTGCCAGCAGCTGGTCGGGGGGGAAAGAGACCCAGTACTTC. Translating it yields CASSWSGGKETQYF.

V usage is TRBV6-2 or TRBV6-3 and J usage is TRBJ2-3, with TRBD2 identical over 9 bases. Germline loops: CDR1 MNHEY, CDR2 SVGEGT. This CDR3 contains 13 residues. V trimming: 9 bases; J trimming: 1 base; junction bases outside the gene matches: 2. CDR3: CASRTSGTDTQYF. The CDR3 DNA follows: TGTGCCAGTCGGACTAGCGGCACAGATACGCAGTATTTT.

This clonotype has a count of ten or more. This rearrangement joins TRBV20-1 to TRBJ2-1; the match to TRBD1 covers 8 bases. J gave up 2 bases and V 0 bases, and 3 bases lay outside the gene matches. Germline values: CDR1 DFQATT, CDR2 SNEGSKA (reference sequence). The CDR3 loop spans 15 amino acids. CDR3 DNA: TGCAGTGCTAGAGAAGGACAGGGAGCCTACAATGAGCAGTTCTTC. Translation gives CSAREGQGAYNEQFF.

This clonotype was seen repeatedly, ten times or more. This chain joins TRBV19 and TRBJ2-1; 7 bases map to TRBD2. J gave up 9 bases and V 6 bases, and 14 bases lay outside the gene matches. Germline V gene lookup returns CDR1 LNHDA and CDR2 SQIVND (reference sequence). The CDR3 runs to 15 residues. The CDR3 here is CASSRFGAGEGEQFF. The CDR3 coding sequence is TGTGCCAGTAGCCGCTTCGGGGCGGGAGAGGGTGAGCAGTTCTTC.

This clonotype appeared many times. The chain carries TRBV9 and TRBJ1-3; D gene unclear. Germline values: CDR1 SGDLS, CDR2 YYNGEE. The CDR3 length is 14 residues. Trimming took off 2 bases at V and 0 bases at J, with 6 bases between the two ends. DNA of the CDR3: TGTGCCAGCAGCGTGGGCAGCTCTGGAAACACCATATATTTT. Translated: CASSVGSSGNTIYF.

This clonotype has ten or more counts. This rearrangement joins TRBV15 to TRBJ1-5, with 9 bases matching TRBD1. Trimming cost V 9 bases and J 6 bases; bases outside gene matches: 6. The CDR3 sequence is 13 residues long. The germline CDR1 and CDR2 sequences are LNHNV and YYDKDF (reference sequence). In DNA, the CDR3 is TGTGCCACGGGGGGACAGGGAGGTCAGCCCCAGCATTTT. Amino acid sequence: CATGGQGGQPQHF.

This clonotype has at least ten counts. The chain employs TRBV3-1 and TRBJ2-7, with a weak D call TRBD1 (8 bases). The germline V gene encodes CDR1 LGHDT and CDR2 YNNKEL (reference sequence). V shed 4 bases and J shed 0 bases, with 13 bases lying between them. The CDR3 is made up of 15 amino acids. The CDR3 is CASSRNRGGSYEQYF. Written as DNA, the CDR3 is TGTGCCAGCAGCCGTAACAGGGGGGGCTCCTACGAGCAGTACTTC.

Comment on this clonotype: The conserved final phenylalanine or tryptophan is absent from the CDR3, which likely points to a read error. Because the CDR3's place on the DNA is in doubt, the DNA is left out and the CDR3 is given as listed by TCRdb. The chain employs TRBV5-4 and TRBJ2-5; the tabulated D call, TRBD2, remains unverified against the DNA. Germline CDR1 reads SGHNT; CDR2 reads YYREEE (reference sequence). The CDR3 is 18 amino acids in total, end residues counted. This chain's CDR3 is CASSLAGGNGDYGYTFGS.

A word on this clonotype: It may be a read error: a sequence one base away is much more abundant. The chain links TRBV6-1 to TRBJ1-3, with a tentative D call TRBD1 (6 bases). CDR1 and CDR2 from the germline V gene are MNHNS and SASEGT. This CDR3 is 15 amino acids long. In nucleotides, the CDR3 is TGTGCCAGCAGCCAGGGGTTCAGCTCTGGAAACACCGTATATTTT. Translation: CASSQGFSSGNTVYF.

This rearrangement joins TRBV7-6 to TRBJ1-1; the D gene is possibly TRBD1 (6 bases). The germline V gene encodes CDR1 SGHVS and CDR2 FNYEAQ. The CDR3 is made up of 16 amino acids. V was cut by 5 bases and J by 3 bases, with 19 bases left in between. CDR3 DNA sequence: TGTGCCAGCAGCGCCCTTACAGGGAGTCGTGACACTGAAGCTTTCTTT. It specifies CASSALTGSRDTEAFF.

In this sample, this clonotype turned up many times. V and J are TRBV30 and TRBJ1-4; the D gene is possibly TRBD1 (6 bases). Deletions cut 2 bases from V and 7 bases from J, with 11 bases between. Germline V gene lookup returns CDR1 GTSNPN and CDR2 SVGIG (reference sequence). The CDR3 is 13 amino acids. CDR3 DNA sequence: TGTGCCTGGAGTCGACAGGTCGGTGAAAAACTGTTTTTT. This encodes CAWSRQVGEKLFF. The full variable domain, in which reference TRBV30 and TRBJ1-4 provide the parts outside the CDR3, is SQTIHQWPATLVQPVGSPLSLECTVEGTSNPNLYWYRQAAGRGLQLLFYSVGIGQISSEVPQNLSASRPQDRQFILSSKKLLLSDSGFYLCAWSRQVGEKLFFGSGTQLSVL.

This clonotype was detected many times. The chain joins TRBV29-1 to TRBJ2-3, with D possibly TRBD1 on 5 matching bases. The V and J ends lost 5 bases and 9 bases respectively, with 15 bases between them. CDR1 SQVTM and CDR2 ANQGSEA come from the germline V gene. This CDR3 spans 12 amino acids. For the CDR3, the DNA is TGCAGCGTTCCCAAAAGGGGTGGAACGCAGTATTTT. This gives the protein CSVPKRGGTQYF.

CDR3 in DNA: TGCAGTGCTAGAGAAACGACAGGTTTTAGTATAGCTTTCTTT. This encodes CSARETTGFSIAFF. The chain combines TRBV20-1 with TRBJ1-1; possible D gene TRBD1, 6 bases. With 0 bases removed from V and 10 bases from J, the gap between germline ends came to 18 bases. This CDR3 comprises 14 residues. CDR1 is DFQATT, CDR2 SNEGSKA, per germline (reference sequence).

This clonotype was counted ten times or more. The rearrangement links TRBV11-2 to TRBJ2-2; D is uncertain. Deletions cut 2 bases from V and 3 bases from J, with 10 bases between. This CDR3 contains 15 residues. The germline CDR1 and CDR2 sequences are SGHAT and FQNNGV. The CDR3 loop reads CASSLLGIYTGELFF. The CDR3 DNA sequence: TGTGCCAGCAGCTTATTGGGAATCTACACCGGGGAGCTGTTTTTT.

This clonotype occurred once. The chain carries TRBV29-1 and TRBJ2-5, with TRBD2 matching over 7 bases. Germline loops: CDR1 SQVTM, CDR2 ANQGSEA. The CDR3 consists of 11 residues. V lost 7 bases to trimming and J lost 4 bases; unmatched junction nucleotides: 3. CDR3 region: CSAIAGETQYF. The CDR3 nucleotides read TGCAGCGCTATAGCGGGAGAGACCCAGTACTTC. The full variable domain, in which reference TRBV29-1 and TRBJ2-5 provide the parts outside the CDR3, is SAVISQKPSRDICQRGTSLTIQCQVDSQVTMMFWYRQQPGQSLTLIATANQGSEATYESGFVIDKFPISRPNLTFSTLTVSNMSPEDSSIYLCSAIAGETQYFGPGTRLLVL.

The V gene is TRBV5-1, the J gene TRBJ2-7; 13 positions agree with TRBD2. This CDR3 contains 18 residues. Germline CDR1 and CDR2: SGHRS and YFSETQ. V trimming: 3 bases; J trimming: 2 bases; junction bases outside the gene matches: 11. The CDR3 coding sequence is TGCGCCAGCAGCTGGACGGGACTAGCGGGAAAGAGCCCCTACGAGCAGTACTTC. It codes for CASSWTGLAGKSPYEQYF.

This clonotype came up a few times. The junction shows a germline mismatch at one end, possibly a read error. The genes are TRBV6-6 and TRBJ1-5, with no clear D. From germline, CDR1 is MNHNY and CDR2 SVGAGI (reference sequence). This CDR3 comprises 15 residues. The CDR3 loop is CASSHSVGSGQPQHF. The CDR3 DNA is TGTGCCAGCAGTCACTCGGTGGGGTCGGGGCAGCCCCAGCATTTT.